Detailed here is one T cell receptor beta chain. What antigen it recognizes has not been identified. No base quality information exists; no much larger clone differs at one position. TCR CDR3 regions were amplified from genomic DNA by multiplex PCR using the deep immunoSEQ assay. For each cell subset, the extracted genomic DNA was distributed evenly across all wells of several immunoSEQ 96-well plates, and each plate served as one replicate. Each replicate PCR for unsorted PBMC received around 330 ng genomic DNA, equal to approximately 30,000 T cell genomes. Ten immunoSEQ deep assay plates were used to sequence unsorted PBMC genomic DNA. Purified libraries were quantified with a Qubit 3.0 fluorometer, sized on a Bioanalyzer 2100, and re-quantified with the KAPA Library Quantification kit. Every immunoSEQ 96-well plate was sequenced on a separate single-read 150-cycle Illumina NextSeq 550 flow cell. As for how the authors treated the data: The immunoSEQ output contained only junctional sequences without quality scores, so filtering could not match that applied to full-length reads. Sequences were annotated with PyIR, a Python wrapper for IgBLAST v1.9, and V/J genes and CDR3 were assigned using IMGT germline references. Reads with weak V/J assignments (E-value above 1e-6), missing CDR3, stop codons, out-of-frame junctions, or ambiguous translated residues were removed. V3J clonotypes were defined as sequences sharing the same inferred V gene, J gene, and CDR3 amino acid sequence. To compute the percentage overlap between repertoires, the number of shared unique clonotypes was divided by the size of the smaller repertoire. Repertoire richness was assessed with RTK rarefaction, the Chao1 estimator, and Recon v2.1 estimates of unobserved clonotypes. What TCRdb holds here is the immuneACCESS table cut down to in-frame rearrangements. Part of the clones is not present; checked against another copy, under half of the missing clones reflect an unresolved V gene, and the others are unexplained. From that table come the V and J calls and clone size; the DNA was used to work out D and trimming. Across this sample there are hundreds of thousands of clones, with roughly 77% seen only once. 13% of the sample is in the top ten clones.

The data were obtained in a study of shared clonotypes between healthy human individuals (TCRdb year 2020). Background for the entire study: A couple of women and a few men aged 18 to 49 years were included in the cohort. Between about 0.8 and 9 billion PBMCs per donor were obtained by leukapheresis. To increase sequencing depth and limit assay-specific biases, different laboratories used diverse techniques to prepare libraries and sequence TCR repertoires. To estimate repertoire size and how much clonotype sharing occurs between individuals, the study deeply sequenced the blood TCR repertoires of a handful of healthy adults. Results and caveats for the whole study, not just this receptor: The small number of donors limited the genetic and exposure-history diversity represented. Only blood was sampled, and tissue TCR repertoires likely differ from those in blood. Pairwise subsampling indicated that sequencing depth was expected to affect the degree of clonotype sharing among donors.

Healthy HIV-negative adults with no recently reported acute infections or vaccinations were included as donors. All donors were Caucasian adults living in Nashville, Tennessee, USA. For unsorted samples, 90 million or so PBMCs were counted and genomic DNA was extracted with the QIAamp DNA Blood Mini kit. Blood was obtained by leukapheresis, after which PBMCs were separated by Ficoll-Histopaque density gradient centrifugation and cryopreserved in liquid nitrogen vapor phase. The CDR3 covers 13 residues, taking in both the cysteine and the phenylalanine. The DNA shown is the 39-base CDR3, in frame from base 1. From the germline V gene (reference sequence), CDR1 is SEHNR and CDR2 is FQNEAQ. The junction shows trimming of 7 bases on V and 7 bases on J, and the gene matches do not reach 5 bases of it.

The TCR was taken from a woman aged 40 to 55 in good health. Some clones in this sample may be carry-over from other donors' samples. The V gene is TRBV7-9 and the J gene is TRBJ1-2, and 11 junction bases match TRBD1. Sample: PBMCs. The CDR3 protein: CASTSGTGGGYTF. The bases read TGTGCCAGCACCTCGGGGACAGGGGGTGGCTACACCTTC.